Many counts were recorded for the clone carrying this TCR beta chain. Its antigen is currently unknown. This record belongs to a study of identical twins. The CDR3 has 14 residues. Germline values: CDR1 MNHEY, CDR2 SVGAGI. V was clipped by 2 bases and J by 4 bases, with 11 bases between them. cDNA molecules carried unique molecular identifiers, and template switching added a universal primer site. TCRdb passed the 5' RACE reads through MiXCR, listing each CDR3 protein once. The profile shows about 570,000 distinct CDR3 sequences, 9% to 10% of them singletons. Broader study findings: Out-of-frame TCR alpha sharing observed in monozygotic twins exceeded model estimates.

This sample also appeared in a second study, on yellow fever vaccine responses in identical twins.

V is TRBV6-5 and J is TRBJ1-1; no firm D call. The material sequenced was PBMCs. This receptor was identified in a woman between 18 and 29 years old in good health. The CDR3 reads CASSYEVPGTEAFF. In DNA form, the CDR3 reads TGTGCCAGCAGTTACGAAGTCCCGGGCACTGAAGCTTTCTTT.